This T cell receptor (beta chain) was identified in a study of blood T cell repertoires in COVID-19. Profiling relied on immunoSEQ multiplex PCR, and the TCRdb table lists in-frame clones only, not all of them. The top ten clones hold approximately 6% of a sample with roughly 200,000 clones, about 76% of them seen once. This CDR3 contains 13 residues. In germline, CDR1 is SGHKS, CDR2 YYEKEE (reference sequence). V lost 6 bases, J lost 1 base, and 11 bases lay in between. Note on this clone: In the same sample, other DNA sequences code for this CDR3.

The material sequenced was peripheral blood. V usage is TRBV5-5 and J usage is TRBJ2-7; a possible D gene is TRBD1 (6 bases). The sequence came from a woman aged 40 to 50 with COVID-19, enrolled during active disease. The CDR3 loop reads CASTPTGSYEQYF. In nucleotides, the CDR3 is TGTGCCAGCACCCCGACAGGATCCTACGAGCAGTACTTC.